The entry that follows covers one T cell receptor beta chain sequence. Trimming pared 8 bases from V and 0 bases from J, leaving 20 bases between. In germline, CDR1 is MNHEY, CDR2 SMNVEV (reference sequence). The CDR3 runs 17 residues. The data belong to a study of CD8 T cells in Susac syndrome. Sequencing of TCR beta, carried out with a high-throughput approach, was applied to CD8+ and CD4+ T cells from the blood. The RNA, 0.5 to 1 ug, was put through reverse transcription using random hexamers. By means of immunoSEQ multiplex PCR, TCR beta CDR3 spanning 54 Vbeta and 13 Jbeta underwent amplification. TCRdb processed the immunoSEQ multiplex PCR reads anew with MiXCR; each CDR3 protein has one entry. This sample yields 180,000 or so distinct CDR3 sequences, of which around 94% are seen a single time; around 0.14% belongs to the top ten.

The rearrangement joins TRBV27 to TRBJ1-3; D is perhaps TRBD1 (6 bases). What was sequenced was CD4+ T cells from PBMCs. The receptor comes from a human donor in good health. The CDR3 DNA reads TGTGCCAGCGGGCGCCCCGGGACACCTTCCTCTGGAAACACCATATATTTT. It translates to CASGRPGTPSSGNTIYF.